This TCR beta chain was sequenced for a study of vaccination and CD4 T cells after COVID-19 (dated 2022 in TCRdb). Some background on the complete study: Every convalescent patient had a positive nasal swab PCR test for SARS-CoV-2, with mild disease in 9 or 10 patients and severe disease in one. Culture stimuli were overlapping spike peptide pools from SARS-CoV-2 and from the common cold coronaviruses HCoV-NL63, HCoV-OC43 and HCoV-229E. The convalescent cohort comprised six males and four females, including two Hispanic individuals, seven Caucasians, two Asians and one multiracial person. Post-COVID blood samples were collected from convalescent patients a median of about 92 days after diagnosis, with a range of roughly 35 to 170 days. The time from the second vaccine dose to post-vaccine blood sampling had a median of roughly 70 days and ranged from roughly 13 to 241 days. Participants received two doses of either the Pfizer-BioNTech BNT162b2 vaccine (n=8) or the Moderna mRNA-1273 vaccine (n=2). In under twelve COVID-19 convalescent patients and a few infection-naive healthy vaccine recipients, researchers compared the spike-specific CD4+ TCR repertoire from before mRNA vaccination with the repertoire from after. In control cultures, a CEFX viral epitope pool was used as positive control, an HIV-1 Nef peptide pool was used as negative control, or no peptide was added. Broad study findings and their caveats: The median number of SARS-CoV-2-reactive clonotypes rose from under 25 after infection to 30 to 45 after vaccination, but the change was not significant. Of the vaccine-specific clones in convalescent patients, 304 of 307, or nearly all, reacted only to SARS-CoV-2 spike and did not cross-react with common cold coronaviruses. The study included relatively few convalescent patients and did not analyze early timepoints after natural infection. Among the post-vaccine SARS-CoV-2-reactive clones in convalescent patients, a median roughly 85% showed up only after vaccination, which suggests vaccine-specific priming.

Note on this clonotype: The antigen it recognizes is unknown. No much larger clone exists at a distance of one base, and base qualities are not known.

This sample's treatment or condition label indicates: roughly nine-day PBMC culture with coronavirus spike peptide pools or control peptides (ViraFEST assay). The ViraFEST assay, used in the study, expanded antigen-specific T cells with peptide pools and then identified the expanded clonotypes through TCR sequencing. The convalescent patients' positive SARS-CoV-2 PCR tests were from March to December 2020, which was before the Alpha, Beta and Delta variants emerged in the United States. Each well held two million PBMCs cultured with around 10 ug/ml peptide pools in IMDM containing around 5% human AB serum and approximately 10 IU/ml IL-2. On days 3 and 7, half of the culture medium was replaced with fresh IL-2-containing medium. CD4+ T cells were isolated after around 9 days of culture through negative selection using the EasySep CD4+ T cell isolation kit. PBMCs were separated from whole blood using Ficoll-Paque Plus gradient centrifugation and then either used fresh or cryopreserved at -140C. Culture conditions were generally each tested in triplicate wells.

The library was obtained by PCR. DNA from cultured CD4+ T cells was subjected to TCR sequencing with the Oncomine TCR Beta short-read assay at the Johns Hopkins FTIC core. The QIAamp micro DNA kit was used to extract genomic DNA from the cultured CD4+ T cells. Oncomine TCR Beta libraries from cultured CD4+ T cells were pooled with unique dual indexes and sequenced on an Illumina iSeq 100. In the paper's pipeline: Non-productive sequences were filtered out, and CDR3s that did not start with C, did not end with F or W, or were shorter than 7 amino acids were discarded. Antigen-specific clonotypes were identified with the MANAFEST web application by comparing peptide-stimulated wells with reference and other culture wells. Positive clones required FDR below 0.05, an odds ratio above 5, and productive frequency above 0.1% in at least two of three replicate wells. A clonotype counted as cross-reactive if it showed significant expansion both in the SARS-CoV-2 spike wells and in at least one common cold coronavirus spike condition. CDR3 homology was assessed with Levenshtein distances (stringdist) and unrooted phylogenetic trees (ape) in R version 3.6.1. Starting from the raw public reads, TCRdb applied fastp trimming at Q25, assembled clones with MiXCR and retained in-frame beta chains. Duplicate CDR3 protein sequences are folded into a single record with the most common DNA and genes. The V and J calls were determined by TCRdb, not by the authors. Present in this sample are 15,000 to 17,000 distinct CDR3 sequences, around 70% of which were seen just once. About 4.6% of the sample is in the top ten clones.

The sequenced material came from CD4+ T cells from blood, cultured in vitro. This TCR came from a human donor who had recovered from COVID-19.

The DNA reads TGTGCCAGCTCACTCGCGACAGGGAACACTGAAGCTTTCTTT. Its protein reads: CASSLATGNTEAFF. The sequence is built from TRBV18 and TRBJ1-1; possibly the D gene is TRBD1, per 6 matching bases. The trim is 4 bases for V and 1 base for J, with a gap of 10 bases between the germline ends. The CDR3 has 14 amino acids, counting the end cysteine and phenylalanine. The kept DNA is CDR3 alone, 42 bases in frame from the first base. According to the germline V gene, CDR1 reads KGHSH and CDR2 reads LQKENI.